This entry is about one TCR beta chain. The antigen remains unidentified. The data derive from a study of OX40 agonist ivuxolimab in advanced cancers. Across the whole study: Participants could have had prior anti-PD-1, anti-PD-L1 or anti-CTLA-4 therapy, and more than 35% had some. Overall study findings and caveats: More expanded clones were found, on average, in CD8+ than in CD4+ T cells.

The CDR3 is 15 residues long. Germline-derived CDR1 and CDR2 are SGHNT and YYREEE (reference sequence). V lost 2 bases to trimming and J lost 5 bases; unmatched junction nucleotides: 7. No patient had autoimmune disease or received systemic immunosuppression. TCRdb's table, derived via immunoSEQ multiplex PCR, lists solely in-frame clones and lacks some. The data hold approximately 31,000 clones, with over 60% observed a single time. Source: CD4+ or CD8+ T cells sorted from blood, taken in a trial of the OX40 agonist ivuxolimab. This clonotype was sampled from an adult with an advanced solid tumor such as melanoma, head and neck, liver or kidney cancer. This sequence joins TRBV5-4 and TRBJ1-1, with 9 bases identical to TRBD1. Written as DNA, the CDR3 is TGTGCCAGCAGCTTCTTACAGGGGGCGAAAACTGAAGCTTTCTTT. This codes for CASSFLQGAKTEAFF.